What follows are 7 T cell receptor beta chains derived from one specimen sequenced in a study of cytotoxic CD8 clonotypes in ibrutinib-treated CLL. Here immunoSEQ multiplex PCR was the method, and the copy in TCRdb shows in-frame clones only, minus some. Of roughly 24,000 clones listed, about 64% are singletons. Sequenced here: PBMCs, sampled after 24 months of ibrutinib treatment. The source is a human donor with chronic lymphocytic leukemia.

This rearrangement joins TRBV9 to TRBJ1-2, with D unclear. This CDR3 is 15 amino acids long. Germline CDR1 is SGDLS and CDR2 is YYNGEE. Trimming shortened V by 0 bases and J by 6 bases, and 15 bases separated the two germline ends. The chain's CDR3 is CASSVEGGHTDGYTF. CDR3 coding DNA: TGTGCCAGCAGCGTAGAGGGTGGGCATACAGATGGCTACACCTTC.

There are a few counts of this clone. At the DNA level, this CDR3 is encoded by other sequences in the same sample as well. The rearrangement links TRBV29-1 to TRBJ2-7; the D gene is possibly TRBD1 (6 bases). Trimming pared 0 bases from V and 2 bases from J, leaving 11 bases between. The CDR3 is 14 amino acids. Germline V gives CDR1 SQVTM, CDR2 ANQGSEA. Here the CDR3 reads CSVEERRGAYEQYF. The CDR3 coding sequence is TGCAGCGTTGAAGAACGCAGGGGAGCCTACGAGCAGTACTTC.

The chain uses TRBV19 and TRBJ2-3; 10 bases map to TRBD2. Germline V gene lookup returns CDR1 LNHDA and CDR2 SQIVND (reference sequence). The trim removed 7 bases at V and 4 bases at J, leaving 11 bases unmatched. CDR3 length: 16 amino acids. The CDR3 is CASKDRAGGQADTQYF. Written as DNA, the CDR3 is TGTGCCAGTAAGGACCGAGCGGGGGGGCAAGCAGATACGCAGTATTTT.

This clone was recorded once. The chain uses TRBV11-2 and TRBJ2-7; perhaps TRBD1 as D (5 bases). The CDR3 consists of 14 residues. V shed 3 bases and J shed 3 bases, with 12 bases lying between them. Germline lookup yields CDR1 SGHAT and CDR2 FQNNGV. CDR3 in DNA: TGTGCCAGCAGCTTCATGCAGGGTTTCTACGAGCAGTACTTC. It codes for CASSFMQGFYEQYF.

The chain carries TRBV30 and TRBJ1-5, with TRBD1 as a possible D gene (6 bases). The CDR3 spans 14 residues. The germline V and J ends were trimmed by 3 bases and 9 bases, with 18 bases remaining between them. Germline V CDR1 and CDR2: GTSNPN, SVGIG (reference sequence). The CDR3 region is CAWRTRQVGGPQHF. DNA for the CDR3: TGTGCCTGGAGGACAAGACAGGTTGGCGGGCCCCAGCATTTT.

This rearrangement joins TRBV18 to TRBJ1-1; 9 positions match TRBD1. The germline gives CDR1 KGHSH, CDR2 LQKENI. V was pared by 0 bases and J by 5 bases, with 13 bases of the junction left unmatched. The CDR3 consists of 18 residues. The CDR3 spells CASSPPGGTGYRVTEAFF. The CDR3 coding sequence is TGTGCCAGCTCACCACCGGGTGGGACAGGGTACAGAGTGACTGAAGCTTTCTTT.

This sequence joins TRBV28 and TRBJ2-7, with D perhaps TRBD1 (6 bases). The V end was cut by 6 bases, the J end by 5 bases, with 14 bases between. The germline CDR1 and CDR2 sequences are MDHEN and SYDVKM. CDR3 length: 13 amino acids. The CDR3 coding sequence is TGTGCCAGCAGGGGACATCTGAGGAACGAGCAGTACTTC. As protein: CASRGHLRNEQYF.